These 2 T cell receptor beta chains came from one sample sequenced in a study of T cell repertoires in cytomegalovirus infection. A single record per CDR3 protein comes from TCRdb applying MiXCR to the reads. The sample lists roughly 100,000 distinct CDR3 sequences; approximately 15% were seen once. What was sequenced was PBMCs. These receptors all stem from a human donor in good health (CMV status not recorded). Some clones in this sample may be carry-over from other donors' samples.

The V and J genes are TRBV7-6 and TRBJ2-7, with 9 bases aligning to TRBD1. The V segment lost 10 bases and the J segment 5 bases; nucleotides outside the gene matches: 3. Germline-derived CDR1 and CDR2 are SGHVS and FNYEAQ. This CDR3 contains 11 residues. The CDR3 sequence is CATGTGNEQYF. DNA of the CDR3: TGTGCCACCGGGACAGGGAACGAGCAGTACTTC. The variable domain in full, with the rest retrieved from reference TRBV7-6 and TRBJ2-7, is GAGVSQSPRYKVTKRGQDVALRCDPISGHVSLYWYRQALGQGPEFLTYFNYEAQQDKSGLPNDRFSAERPEGSISTLTIQRTEQRDSAMYRCATGTGNEQYFGPGTRLTVT.

The CDR3 sequence: CASSGGSSGYEQYF. DNA of the CDR3: TGTGCCAGCAGCGGAGGGTCCAGCGGCTACGAGCAGTACTTC. The V call is TRBV6-6, the J call TRBJ2-7; D is perhaps TRBD2 (6 bases). Trimming removed 6 bases at V and 3 bases at J, with 15 bases between. CDR3 length equals 14 residues. CDR1 and CDR2 from the germline V gene are MNHNY and SVGAGI (reference sequence).